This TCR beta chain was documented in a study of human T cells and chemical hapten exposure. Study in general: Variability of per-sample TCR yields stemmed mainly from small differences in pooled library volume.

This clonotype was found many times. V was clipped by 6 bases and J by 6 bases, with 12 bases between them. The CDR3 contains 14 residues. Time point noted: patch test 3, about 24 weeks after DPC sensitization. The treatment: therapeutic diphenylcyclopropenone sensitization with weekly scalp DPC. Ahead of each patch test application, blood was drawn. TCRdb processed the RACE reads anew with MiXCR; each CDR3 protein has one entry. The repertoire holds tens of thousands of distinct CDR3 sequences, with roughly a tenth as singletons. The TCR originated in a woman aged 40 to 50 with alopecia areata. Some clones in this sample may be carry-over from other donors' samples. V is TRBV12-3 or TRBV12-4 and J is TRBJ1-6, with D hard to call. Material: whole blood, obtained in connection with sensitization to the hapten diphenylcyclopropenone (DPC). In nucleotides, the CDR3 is TGTGCCAGCAGCCCAGACGGAGGTAATTCACCCCTCCACTTT. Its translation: CASSPDGGNSPLHF.